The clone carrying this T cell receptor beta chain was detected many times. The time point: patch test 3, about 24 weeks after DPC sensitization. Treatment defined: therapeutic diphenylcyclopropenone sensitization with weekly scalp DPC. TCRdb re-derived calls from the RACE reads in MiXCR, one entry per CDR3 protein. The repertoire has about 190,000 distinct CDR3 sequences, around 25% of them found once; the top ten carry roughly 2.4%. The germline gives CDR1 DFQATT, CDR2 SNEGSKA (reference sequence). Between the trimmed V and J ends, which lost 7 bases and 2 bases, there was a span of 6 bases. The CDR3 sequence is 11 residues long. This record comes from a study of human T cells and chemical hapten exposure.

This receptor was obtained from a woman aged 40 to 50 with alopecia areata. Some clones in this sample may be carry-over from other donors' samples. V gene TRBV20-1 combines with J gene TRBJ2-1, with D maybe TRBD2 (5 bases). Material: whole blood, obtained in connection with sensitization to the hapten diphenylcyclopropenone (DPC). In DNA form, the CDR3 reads TGCAGTGGGACTGCCTACAATGAGCAGTTCTTC. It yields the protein CSGTAYNEQFF.